These 16 T cell receptor beta chains share one sample of origin, sequenced in a study of identical twins. One entry per CDR3 protein, called by TCRdb with MiXCR from the 5' RACE reads. The sample lists about 530,000 distinct CDR3 sequences, around 20% occurring once. The sample also formed part of further work on yellow fever vaccine responses in identical twins.

Sequenced sample: CD4+ T cells sorted from blood. These receptors were obtained from a woman aged 18-29 years in good health.

This chain connects TRBV29-1 to TRBJ2-6; D not resolved. CDR3 length equals 13 residues. CDR1 and CDR2 (germline): SQVTM, ANQGSEA. V shed 8 bases and J shed 0 bases, with 8 bases lying between them. The CDR3 DNA is TGCAGCACTTGCGACTCTGGGGCCAACGTCCTGACTTTC. This gives the protein CSTCDSGANVLTF.

This clonotype has only a few counts. This rearrangement joins TRBV4-1 to TRBJ2-3; 8 positions match TRBD2. CDR1 and CDR2 from the germline V gene are MGHRA and YSYEKL. The ends lost 7 bases at V and 0 bases at J; junction bases unmatched: 9. This CDR3 has 16 residues. As DNA, the CDR3 is TGCGCCAGCACCCTACTAGCGGAGCTGAGCACAGATACGCAGTATTTT. Residues: CASTLLAELSTDTQYF.

The chain carries TRBV12-3 or TRBV12-4 and TRBJ2-2; D is tentatively TRBD1 or TRBD2 (6 bases each). This CDR3 comprises 15 residues. The V end was cut by 7 bases, the J end by 2 bases, with 14 bases between. CDR3: CASTGGSTNTGELFF. The CDR3 coding sequence is TGTGCCAGCACCGGGGGCAGCACAAACACCGGGGAGCTGTTTTTT.

The V gene is TRBV5-1, the J gene TRBJ2-4; TRBD1 matches at 8 bases. Germline V gene lookup returns CDR1 SGHRS and CDR2 YFSETQ. The CDR3 consists of 13 residues. The J segment lost 7 bases and the V segment lost 0 bases, leaving 0 bases of the junction unmatched. CDR3 region: CASSLGQGNIQYF. The DNA of the CDR3 is TGCGCCAGCAGCTTGGGACAGGGGAACATTCAGTACTTC.

The chain employs TRBV15 and TRBJ2-1; D not resolved. The CDR3 spans 14 residues. V was trimmed by 0 bases and J by 4 bases, leaving 7 bases between them. Germline V lookup: CDR1 LNHNV, CDR2 YYDKDF (reference sequence). CDR3 amino acids: CATSRDRGYNEQFF. The CDR3 DNA reads TGTGCCACCAGCAGAGATAGAGGATACAATGAGCAGTTCTTC.

This chain links TRBV20-1 with TRBJ2-5; D may be TRBD1 (5 bases). CDR3 length: 12 amino acids. Germline CDR1 reads DFQATT; CDR2 reads SNEGSKA (reference sequence). The V end was cut by 6 bases, the J end by 3 bases, with 11 bases between. The CDR3 sequence is CSALKGKETQYF. In DNA form, the CDR3 reads TGCAGTGCCCTAAAGGGGAAAGAGACCCAGTACTTC.

This clonotype was picked up a small number of times. The genes are TRBV5-1 and TRBJ2-1; the match to TRBD2 covers 11 bases. V shed 3 bases, J shed 9 bases, and the junction held 11 bases outside the gene matches. Per germline, CDR1 SGHRS and CDR2 YFSETQ. The CDR3 is 16 residues long. The CDR3 DNA follows: TGCGCCAGCAGCTCAGTCTCCGGGACTAGCGGTGGTGAGCAGTTCTTC. Encoded protein: CASSSVSGTSGGEQFF.

Only a few counts were recorded for this clonotype. The CDR3 here is CASSQDKGAANTGELFF. CDR3 nucleotides: TGTGCCAGCAGCCAAGATAAGGGGGCGGCGAACACCGGGGAGCTGTTTTTT. The chain uses TRBV3-1 and TRBJ2-2; 7 positions match TRBD1. J was trimmed by 0 bases and V by 0 bases; bases with no gene match: 4. Germline V gives CDR1 LGHDT, CDR2 YNNKEL (reference sequence). This CDR3 has 17 residues.

This sequence joins TRBV3-1 and TRBJ2-2, with no clear D. This CDR3 region has 16 residues. Trimming took 0 bases from V and 0 from J, leaving 8 bases between them. Germline assignment: CDR1 LGHDT and CDR2 YNNKEL (reference sequence). This CDR3 reads CASSQDRFPNTGELFF. Here the CDR3 DNA reads TGTGCCAGCAGCCAAGATCGCTTCCCGAACACCGGGGAGCTGTTTTTT.

V is TRBV5-1 and J is TRBJ2-1; D is possibly TRBD1 (6 bases). The CDR3 extends over 16 amino acids. The V end was cut by 4 bases, the J end by 4 bases, with 18 bases between. Germline V gene sequence: CDR1 SGHRS, CDR2 YFSETQ. The CDR3 DNA reads TGCGCCAGCAGCCCCGGGGCAACAGGGACATACAATGAGCAGTTCTTC. Protein product: CASSPGATGTYNEQFF.

This chain connects TRBV5-1 to TRBJ2-1; 8 bases agree with TRBD1. The J segment lost 2 bases and the V segment lost 4 bases, leaving 5 bases of the junction unmatched. Germline V gene sequence: CDR1 SGHRS, CDR2 YFSETQ. CDR3 size: 15 residues. The CDR3 nucleotides are TGCGCCAGCAGCCCAGGGGGCGAAACCTACAATGAGCAGTTCTTC. This sequence encodes CASSPGGETYNEQFF.

This rearrangement joins TRBV29-1 to TRBJ1-2, with 7 bases aligning to TRBD1. V dropped 4 bases and J dropped 4; count of bases not matched to a gene: 3. From germline, CDR1 is SQVTM and CDR2 ANQGSEA. There are 12 residues in the CDR3. CDR3 residues: CSVGGGGYGYTF. For the CDR3, the DNA is TGCAGCGTTGGAGGGGGCGGCTATGGCTACACCTTC.

This chain uses TRBV20-1 with TRBJ2-2, with 8 bases fitting TRBD1. This CDR3 spans 15 amino acids. CDR1 DFQATT and CDR2 SNEGSKA come from the germline V gene (reference sequence). Trimming at V came to 4 bases and at J to 0 bases, leaving 4 bases not matched to a gene. In nucleotides, the CDR3 is TGCAGTGCTACCAGGACAGGGACGAACACCGGGGAGCTGTTTTTT. As protein: CSATRTGTNTGELFF.

The chain joins TRBV5-1 to TRBJ1-2; D remains unclear. Germline lookup yields CDR1 SGHRS and CDR2 YFSETQ. The germline V and J ends were trimmed by 5 bases and 4 bases, with 12 bases remaining between them. This CDR3 comprises 13 residues. This chain's CDR3 is CASRPLDRYGYTF. The CDR3 DNA is TGCGCCAGCAGACCTCTGGACCGCTATGGCTACACCTTC.

The chain combines TRBV4-1 with TRBJ2-1; TRBD2 agrees at 7 bases. Losses at the gene ends were 5 bases for V and 5 bases for J; bases not matched to a gene: 15. The CDR3 has 17 amino acids. Germline values: CDR1 MGHRA, CDR2 YSYEKL. As DNA, the CDR3 is TGCGCCAGCAGCTACCCCAGTGGTAGCGGGCAAAACAATGAGCAGTTCTTC. It codes for CASSYPSGSGQNNEQFF.

The genes are TRBV14 and TRBJ1-2, with D possibly matching TRBD1 (6 bases). The length of the CDR3 is 13 residues. Germline V lookup: CDR1 SGHDN, CDR2 FVKESK. Trimming took off 4 bases at V and 6 bases at J, with 12 bases between the two ends. DNA for the CDR3: TGTGCCAGCAGCCTCGACAGGATCAATGGCTACACCTTC. The encoded protein is CASSLDRINGYTF. Drawing the rest from reference TRBV14 and TRBJ1-2, the complete variable domain is EAGVTQFPSHSVIEKGQTVTLRCDPISGHDNLYWYRRVMGKEIKFLLHFVKESKQDESGMPNNRFLAERTGGTYSTLKVQPAELEDSGVYFCASSLDRINGYTFGSGTRLTVV.